The rows below give T cell receptor beta chains drawn from one sample of a study of blood T cell repertoires in COVID-19. The data were produced by immunoSEQ multiplex PCR, yet TCRdb's version contains in-frame clones alone and is incomplete. This sample has over 300,000 clones, with approximately 85% found just once. The sample was peripheral blood. The receptors were gathered from a human donor in a cohort sampled during active COVID-19. Both conserved end residues are part of each CDR3. D genes are given only for firm matches.

length: 16; V: TRBV19; D: .; CDR3: CASSPPRTANTGELFF
length: 13; V: TRBV18; D: TRBD1; CDR3: CASSPRQGEGYTF
length: 13; V: TRBV5-4; D: .; CDR3: CASQGDNGEKLFF
length: 15; V: TRBV10-1; D: TRBD1; CDR3: CASSVGTGVQNEQYF
length: 15; V: TRBV7-9; D: .; CDR3: CASDPDRSSGNTIYF
length: 13; V: TRBV19; D: .; CDR3: CASSISSYNEQFF
length: 15; V: TRBV5-6; D: TRBD1; CDR3: CASSLLDRGNNEQFF
length: 12; V: TRBV6-5; D: .; CDR3: CASSNRHTEAFF
length: 12; V: TRBV14; D: .; CDR3: CASSLSGDTQYF
length: 14; V: TRBV2; D: TRBD2; CDR3: CASSERAGGNEQFF
length: 12; V: TRBV6-5; D: TRBD1; CDR3: CASRGTDTEAFF
length: 14; V: TRBV18; D: TRBD1; CDR3: CASSQLIGGDGYTF
length: 13; V: TRBV5-1; D: .; CDR3: CASQAGSNQPQHF
length: 14; V: TRBV4-2; D: TRBD2; CDR3: CASSPGAGGNIQYF
length: 10; V: TRBV29-1; D: .; CDR3: CSVGRNEQFF
length: 13; V: TRBV30; D: .; CDR3: CAWSVRRDSPLHF
length: 13; V: TRBV7-9; D: .; CDR3: CASVAIPQNIQYF
length: 16; V: TRBV27; D: .; CDR3: CASSPTVGTSTDTQYF